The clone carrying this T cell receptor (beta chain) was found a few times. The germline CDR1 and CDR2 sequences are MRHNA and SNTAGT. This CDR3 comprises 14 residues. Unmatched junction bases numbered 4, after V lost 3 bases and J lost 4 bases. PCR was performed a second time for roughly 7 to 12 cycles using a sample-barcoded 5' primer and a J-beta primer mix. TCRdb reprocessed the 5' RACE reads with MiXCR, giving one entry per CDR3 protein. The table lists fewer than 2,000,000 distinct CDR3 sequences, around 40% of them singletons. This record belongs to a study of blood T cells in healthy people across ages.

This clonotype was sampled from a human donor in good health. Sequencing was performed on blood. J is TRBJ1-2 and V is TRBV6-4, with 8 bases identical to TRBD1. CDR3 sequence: CASSEVQGGYGYTF. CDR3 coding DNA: TGTGCCAGCAGTGAGGTACAGGGGGGCTATGGCTACACCTTC.